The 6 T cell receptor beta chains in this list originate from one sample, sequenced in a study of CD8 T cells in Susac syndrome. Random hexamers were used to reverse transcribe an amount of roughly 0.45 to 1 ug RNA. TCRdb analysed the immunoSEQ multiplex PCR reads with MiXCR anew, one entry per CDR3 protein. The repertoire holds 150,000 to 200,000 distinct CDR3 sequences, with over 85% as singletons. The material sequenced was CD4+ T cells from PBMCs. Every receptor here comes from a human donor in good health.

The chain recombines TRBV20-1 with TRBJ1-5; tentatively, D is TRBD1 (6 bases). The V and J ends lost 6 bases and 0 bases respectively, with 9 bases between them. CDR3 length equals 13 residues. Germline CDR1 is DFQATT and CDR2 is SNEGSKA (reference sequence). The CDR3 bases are TGCAGTGCACGGACAGCTAGCAATCAGCCCCAGCATTTT. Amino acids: CSARTASNQPQHF.

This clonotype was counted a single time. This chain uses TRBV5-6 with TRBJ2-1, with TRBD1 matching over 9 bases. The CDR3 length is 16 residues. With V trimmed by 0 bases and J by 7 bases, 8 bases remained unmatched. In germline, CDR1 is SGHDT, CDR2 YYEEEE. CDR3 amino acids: CASSLGPEQGANEQFF. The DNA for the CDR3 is TGTGCCAGCAGCTTGGGGCCGGAACAGGGGGCTAATGAGCAGTTCTTC.

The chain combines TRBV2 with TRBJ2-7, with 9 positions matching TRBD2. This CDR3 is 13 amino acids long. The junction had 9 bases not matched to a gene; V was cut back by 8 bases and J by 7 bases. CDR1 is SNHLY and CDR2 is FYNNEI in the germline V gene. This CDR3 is CASLAAGGEEQYF. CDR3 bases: TGTGCCAGCTTGGCAGCGGGAGGTGAGGAGCAGTACTTC.

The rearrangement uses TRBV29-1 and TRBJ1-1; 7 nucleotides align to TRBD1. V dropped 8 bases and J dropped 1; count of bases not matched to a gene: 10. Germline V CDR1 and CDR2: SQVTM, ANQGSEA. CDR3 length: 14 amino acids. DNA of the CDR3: TGCAGCTCACGCGAGGGACAGCGGAACACTGAAGCTTTCTTT. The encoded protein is CSSREGQRNTEAFF. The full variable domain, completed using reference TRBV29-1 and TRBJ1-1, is SAVISQKPSRDICQRGTSLTIQCQVDSQVTMMFWYRQQPGQSLTLIATANQGSEATYESGFVIDKFPISRPNLTFSTLTVSNMSPEDSSIYLCSSREGQRNTEAFFGQGTRLTVV.

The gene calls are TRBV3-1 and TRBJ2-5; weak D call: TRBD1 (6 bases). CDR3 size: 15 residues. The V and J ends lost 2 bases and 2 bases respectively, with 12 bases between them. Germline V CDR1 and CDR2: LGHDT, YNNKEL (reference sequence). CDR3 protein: CASSQRGTPQETQYF. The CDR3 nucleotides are TGTGCCAGCAGCCAAAGAGGGACACCTCAAGAGACCCAGTACTTC.

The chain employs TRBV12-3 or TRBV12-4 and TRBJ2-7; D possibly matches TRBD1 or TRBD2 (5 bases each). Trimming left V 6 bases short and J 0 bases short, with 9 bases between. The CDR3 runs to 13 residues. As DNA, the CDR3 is TGTGCCAGCAGGGGGACGGTCTCCTACGAGCAGTACTTC. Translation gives CASRGTVSYEQYF.